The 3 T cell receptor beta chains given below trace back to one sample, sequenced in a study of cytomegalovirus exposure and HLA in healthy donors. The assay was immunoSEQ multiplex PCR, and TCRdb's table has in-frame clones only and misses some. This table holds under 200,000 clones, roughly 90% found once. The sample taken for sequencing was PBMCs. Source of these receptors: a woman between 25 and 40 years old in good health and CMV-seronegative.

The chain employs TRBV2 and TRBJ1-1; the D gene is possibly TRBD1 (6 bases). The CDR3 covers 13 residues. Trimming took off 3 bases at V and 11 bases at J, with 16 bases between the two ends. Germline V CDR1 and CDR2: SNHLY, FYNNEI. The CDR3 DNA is TGTGCCAGCAGTGAGGACGGGGGCACGGGGGCTTTCTTT. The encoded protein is CASSEDGGTGAFF.

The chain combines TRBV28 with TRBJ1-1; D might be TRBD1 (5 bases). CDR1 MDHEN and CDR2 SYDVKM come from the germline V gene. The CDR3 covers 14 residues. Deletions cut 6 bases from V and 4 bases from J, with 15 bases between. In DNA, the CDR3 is TGTGCCAGCAGGAGGGACCGGCAGGGCACTGAAGCTTTCTTT. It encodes CASRRDRQGTEAFF.

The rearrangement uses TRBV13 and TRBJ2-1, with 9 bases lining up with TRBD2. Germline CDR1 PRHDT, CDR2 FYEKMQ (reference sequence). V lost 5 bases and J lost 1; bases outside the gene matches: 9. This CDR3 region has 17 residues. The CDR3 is CASSPRAGGRSYNEQFF. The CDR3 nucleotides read TGTGCCAGCAGCCCTCGGGCGGGGGGGCGGTCCTACAATGAGCAGTTCTTC.